A single sample is the source of the 24 T cell receptor beta chains below, sequenced in a study of graft-versus-host responses after intestinal transplantation. These TCRs are of unknown antigen specificity. The assay was immunoSEQ multiplex PCR, and TCRdb's table has in-frame clones only and misses some. This sample has about 39,000 clones, with approximately 93% found just once. Sequencing was performed on unstimulated CD8+ T cells sorted from spleen or lymph node cells, taken before transplant. These receptors were obtained from a human donor who was the organ donor for an intestinal transplant.

The J gene is TRBJ2-1, the V gene TRBV10-3, with 7 bases aligning to TRBD2. The J segment lost 4 bases and the V segment lost 0 bases, leaving 15 bases of the junction unmatched. CDR1 ENHRY and CDR2 SYGVKD come from the germline V gene. CDR3 size: 19 residues. The CDR3 DNA is TGTGCCATCAGTGAGTCGAGCCCTATAGAGGGAGGGTTTTACAATGAGCAGTTCTTC. This codes for CAISESSPIEGGFYNEQFF.

The chain carries TRBV28 and TRBJ2-5; TRBD2 agrees at 9 bases. The germline V gene encodes CDR1 MDHEN and CDR2 SYDVKM. Trimming cost V 6 bases and J 2 bases; bases outside gene matches: 13. CDR3 size: 17 residues. CDR3 amino acids: CASSHSGSVQFQETQYF. The CDR3 DNA follows: TGTGCCAGCAGCCATAGCGGGAGTGTCCAATTTCAAGAGACCCAGTACTTC.

The chain is built from TRBV9 and TRBJ2-1; D remains unclear. The CDR3 runs to 12 residues. The ends were cut back, 0 bases at V and 3 bases at J, with 1 base in the middle. Germline V gene data show CDR1 as SGDLS and CDR2 as YYNGEE. CDR3 sequence reads: CASSVDYNEQFF. In DNA form, the CDR3 reads TGTGCCAGCAGCGTAGACTACAATGAGCAGTTCTTC. Supplemented by reference TRBV9 and TRBJ2-1, the full variable domain reads DSGVTQTPKHLITATGQRVTLRCSPRSGDLSVYWYQQSLDQGLQFLIQYYNGEERAKGNILERFSAQQFPDLHSELNLSSLELGDSALYFCASSVDYNEQFFGPGTRLTVL.

This clone was seen more than once but under ten times. This chain links TRBV27 with TRBJ2-7; 9 bases are shared with TRBD1. The V segment lost 0 bases and the J segment 3 bases; nucleotides outside the gene matches: 6. The CDR3 has 16 residues. The V gene's germline CDR1 is MNHEY and CDR2 SMNVEV (reference sequence). The CDR3 DNA follows: TGTGCCAGCAGTTTATCGCTTCCGGGACAGGGCTACGAGCAGTACTTC. It specifies CASSLSLPGQGYEQYF.

The V and J genes are TRBV5-4 and TRBJ2-6; the D gene could be TRBD1 or TRBD2 (5 bases each). V dropped 3 bases and J dropped 0 bases, with 16 bases sitting between them. Germline CDR1 and CDR2: SGHNT and YYREEE (reference sequence). The CDR3 is 18 amino acids. The CDR3 protein is CASSWGTGWRSGANVLTF. CDR3 sequence (DNA): TGTGCCAGCAGCTGGGGGACGGGATGGCGCTCTGGGGCCAACGTCCTGACTTTC.

The gene calls are TRBV19 and TRBJ2-1, with D possibly TRBD1 on 5 matching bases. Trimming took off 2 bases at V and 4 bases at J, with 12 bases between the two ends. CDR1 is LNHDA, CDR2 SQIVND, per germline (reference sequence). This CDR3 contains 15 residues. The CDR3 nucleotides read TGTGCCAGTAGTATAAGCCTCACAGGATACAATGAGCAGTTCTTC. This encodes CASSISLTGYNEQFF.

This chain uses TRBV29-1 with TRBJ1-2, with D possibly matching TRBD1 (5 bases). Germline V gene lookup returns CDR1 SQVTM and CDR2 ANQGSEA. V was trimmed by 2 bases and J by 5 bases, leaving 15 bases between them. The CDR3 extends over 14 amino acids. The chain's CDR3 is CSVEWEGRLYGYTF. Here the CDR3 DNA reads TGCAGCGTTGAATGGGAGGGGAGGCTATATGGCTACACCTTC.

The genes are TRBV25-1 and TRBJ2-7; 7 nucleotides match TRBD1. J gave up 2 bases and V 4 bases, and 11 bases lay outside the gene matches. There are 16 residues in the CDR3. Germline CDR1 MGHDK, CDR2 SYGVNS. As DNA, the CDR3 is TGTGCCAGCAGTGCACGCTTGATGACAGGGCCCTACGAGCAGTACTTC. Its protein product is CASSARLMTGPYEQYF.

CDR3 region: CASSLGRRRLAYEQYF. DNA for the CDR3: TGTGCCAGCAGTCTTGGTAGGAGGCGGCTTGCCTACGAGCAGTACTTC. The rearrangement uses TRBV2 and TRBJ2-7, with D maybe TRBD2 (5 bases). Germline CDR1 reads SNHLY; CDR2 reads FYNNEI. V was cut by 5 bases and J by 2 bases, with 19 bases left in between. The CDR3 is 16 amino acids.

The chain couples TRBV4-2 to TRBJ2-3; 11 bases align to TRBD2. The CDR3 length is 16 residues. Germline CDR1 LGHNA, CDR2 YNFKEQ. V lost 5 bases to trimming and J lost 2 bases; unmatched junction nucleotides: 6. CDR3 residues: CASSSGTSGPTDTQYF. The CDR3 coding sequence is TGTGCCAGCAGCTCTGGGACTAGCGGCCCCACAGATACGCAGTATTTT.

The chain links TRBV5-4 to TRBJ2-1, with D maybe TRBD2 (6 bases). CDR1 is SGHNT, CDR2 YYREEE, per germline (reference sequence). There are 14 residues in the CDR3. The germline V and J ends were trimmed by 2 bases and 7 bases, with 13 bases remaining between them. CDR3 coding DNA: TGTGCCAGCAGCTTAGGGCGGAGGGGAAATGAGCAGTTCTTC. Translation: CASSLGRRGNEQFF.

This chain joins TRBV14 and TRBJ2-2, with D unclear. The germline V and J ends were trimmed by 3 bases and 3 bases, with 8 bases remaining between them. Germline V gene data show CDR1 as SGHDN and CDR2 as FVKESK. The CDR3 totals 14 residues. CDR3 residues: CASSQGFDTGELFF. For the CDR3, the DNA is TGTGCCAGCAGCCAGGGATTCGACACCGGGGAGCTGTTTTTT.

This clone showed up just once. The rearrangement links TRBV4-1 to TRBJ2-7; 10 bases are shared with TRBD1. The CDR3 length is 15 residues. Germline trimming cut 0 bases from V and 3 bases from J; bases unmatched to any gene: 2. CDR1 is MGHRA and CDR2 is YSYEKL in the germline V gene. The chain's CDR3 is CASSQDRTGGYEQYF. Here the CDR3 DNA reads TGCGCCAGCAGCCAAGATCGGACAGGGGGCTACGAGCAGTACTTC.

This chain connects TRBV9 to TRBJ2-1; 13 bases map to TRBD2. V trimming: 0 bases; J trimming: 8 bases; junction bases outside the gene matches: 2. Germline values: CDR1 SGDLS, CDR2 YYNGEE. The CDR3 contains 15 residues. CDR3 residues: CASSVGGLAGDEQFF. The CDR3 coding sequence is TGTGCCAGCAGCGTAGGAGGACTAGCGGGAGATGAGCAGTTCTTC.

V usage is TRBV9 and J usage is TRBJ2-2; weak D call: TRBD2 (7 bases). The length of the CDR3 is 14 residues. With 7 bases removed from V and 3 bases from J, the gap between germline ends came to 13 bases. Looked up from germline, CDR1 is SGDLS and CDR2 is YYNGEE. CDR3 residues: CASRRGGDTGELFF. The CDR3 DNA is TGTGCCAGCCGCAGGGGAGGGGACACCGGGGAGCTGTTTTTT.

The chain is built from TRBV12-2 and TRBJ2-5; TRBD2, as called in the table, went unchecked against the DNA. The end of the DNA fits TRBJ2-7 better, so the J call may be wrong. TRBV12-2 constitutes a pseudogene. CDR3 length: 18 amino acids. CDR3 sequence: CASRSVFEREGLSYEQYF. Here the CDR3 DNA reads TGTGCAAGTCGCTCAGTCTTTGAGCGGGAGGGCCTCTCCTACGAGCAGTACTTC.

The gene calls are TRBV7-8 and TRBJ2-1; TRBD1 is a possible D gene (6 bases). The germline V gene has CDR1 SGHVS and CDR2 FQNEAQ. The CDR3 runs to 16 residues. V was shortened by 5 bases and J by 4 bases, with 18 bases between the two germline ends. The CDR3 here is CASSTYGGDRYNEQFF. CDR3 nucleotide sequence: TGTGCCAGCAGCACCTATGGGGGCGACAGGTACAATGAGCAGTTCTTC. Combining the CDR3 with reference TRBV7-8 and TRBJ2-1 gives the whole variable domain GAGVSQSPRYKVAKRGQDVALRCDPISGHVSLFWYQQALGQGPEFLTYFQNEAQLDKSGLPSDRFFAERPEGSVSTLKIQRTQQEDSAVYLCASSTYGGDRYNEQFFGPGTRLTVL.

The chain couples TRBV19 to TRBJ2-1, with 7 bases aligning to TRBD1. This CDR3 is built from 21 residues. The V segment lost 6 bases and the J segment 2 bases; nucleotides outside the gene matches: 25. Germline V lookup: CDR1 LNHDA, CDR2 SQIVND (reference sequence). The CDR3: CASSPPEETGTVVPPYNEQFF. CDR3 DNA sequence: TGTGCCAGTAGCCCCCCGGAGGAGACCGGGACAGTCGTCCCTCCCTACAATGAGCAGTTCTTC.

The chain links TRBV7-8 to TRBJ2-7, with D perhaps matching TRBD1 or TRBD2 (5 bases each). Deletions cut 4 bases from V and 6 bases from J, with 13 bases between. The CDR3 spans 13 residues. CDR1 and CDR2 (germline): SGHVS, FQNEAQ. Written as DNA, the CDR3 is TGTGCCAGCAGCTATGGGGGTAAAGGCGAGCAGTACTTC. Encoded protein: CASSYGGKGEQYF. The entire variable domain, with the rest obtained from reference TRBV7-8 and TRBJ2-7, is as follows: GAGVSQSPRYKVAKRGQDVALRCDPISGHVSLFWYQQALGQGPEFLTYFQNEAQLDKSGLPSDRFFAERPEGSVSTLKIQRTQQEDSAVYLCASSYGGKGEQYFGPGTRLTVT.

This clone has a handful of counts. This chain links TRBV10-1 with TRBJ2-2; TRBD2 agrees at 10 bases. Germline lookup yields CDR1 WNHNN and CDR2 SYGVQD (reference sequence). The CDR3 consists of 17 residues. The ends lost 10 bases at V and 5 bases at J; junction bases unmatched: 16. This chain's CDR3 is CATWEGAGGMGTGELFF. The DNA for the CDR3 is TGCGCCACCTGGGAGGGAGCGGGAGGGATGGGGACCGGGGAGCTGTTTTTT.

This chain uses TRBV5-4 with TRBJ1-1; the match to TRBD1 covers 11 bases. V shed 5 bases and J 6 bases; nucleotides not matched to a gene: 9. Germline lookup yields CDR1 SGHNT and CDR2 YYREEE (reference sequence). The CDR3 spans 15 residues. CDR3 amino acids: CASRPDRGPLPEAFF. The CDR3 DNA follows: TGTGCCAGCAGACCGGACAGGGGGCCTCTCCCTGAAGCTTTCTTT. Full variable domain (rest looked up from reference TRBV5-4 and TRBJ1-1): ETGVTQSPTHLIKTRGQQVTLRCSSQSGHNTVSWYQQALGQGPQFIFQYYREEENGRGNFPPRFSGLQFPNYSSELNVNALELDDSALYLCASRPDRGPLPEAFFGQGTRLTVV.

The chain links TRBV19 to TRBJ2-3, with D uncertain. This CDR3 has 16 residues. Germline lookup yields CDR1 LNHDA and CDR2 SQIVND (reference sequence). Trimming removed 1 base at V and 2 bases at J, with 13 bases between. CDR3 sequence (DNA): TGTGCCAGTAGTATAGTTCCTGCGGCGGCCACAGATACGCAGTATTTT. Translated, it gives CASSIVPAAATDTQYF.

The chain has TRBV2 and TRBJ1-1; D call uncertain. Trimming shortened V by 6 bases and J by 1 base, and 9 bases separated the two germline ends. This CDR3 spans 13 amino acids. Germline V CDR1 and CDR2: SNHLY, FYNNEI. CDR3 nucleotides: TGTGCCAGCAGGGGAGGAGGGAACACTGAAGCTTTCTTT. It is translated as CASRGGGNTEAFF.

The chain is built from TRBV20-1 and TRBJ2-7; TRBD1 might be the D (6 bases). Germline CDR1 is DFQATT and CDR2 is SNEGSKA (reference sequence). The CDR3 runs 11 residues. The germline V and J ends were trimmed by 5 bases and 4 bases, with 9 bases remaining between them. Here the CDR3 DNA reads TGCAGTGCTTACAGGGAATACGAGCAGTACTTC. Protein sequence: CSAYREYEQYF.